A selection of T cell receptor beta chains follows, all from one sample in a study of Ad26.COV2.S vaccination and SARS-CoV-2 variants. Some clones are missing from TCRdb's copy, which holds only in-frame ones; the method was immunoSEQ multiplex PCR. The sample consists of hundreds of thousands of clones, around 87% of them appearing once. The sample in question was peripheral blood, obtained in a trial of Ad26.COV2.S vaccine versus placebo. These receptor sequences come from a person between 18 and 60 years old who received the Ad26.COV2.S COVID-19 vaccine or a placebo. CDR3s include the opening cysteine and the closing phenylalanine or tryptophan. D genes are given only for firm matches. Clone size is given for some rows only: seen once, a few or many times, or a class if the clone is expanded.

TRBJ2-5	.	.	TRBV5-4	TGTGCCAGCACCGATTTAGCGGAGCACCAAGAGACCCAGTACTTC	CASTDLAEHQETQYF
TRBJ1-1	.	.	TRBV2	TGTGCCAGCGGTCAGATACACAACACTGAAGCTTTCTTT	CASGQIHNTEAFF
TRBJ1-4	.	TRBD1	TRBV4-2	TGTGCCAGCAGCCCCTCGGGACAGGGGGGGGAAAAACTGTTTTTT	CASSPSGQGGEKLFF
TRBJ2-7	.	.	TRBV11-1	TGTGCCAGCAGCCGACAGTCCTACGAGCAGTACTTC	CASSRQSYEQYF
TRBJ1-1	.	.	TRBV11-2	TGTGCCAGCAGCCAAACAGAGGGCACTGAAGCTTTCTTT	CASSQTEGTEAFF
TRBJ2-5	.	.	TRBV29-1	TGCAGCGTTGAAGATGGGAGGGGGGGCCTGGAGACCCAGTACTTC	CSVEDGRGGLETQYF
TRBJ1-3	.	.	TRBV7-2	TGTGCCAGCAGTTCCACCTATGGAAACACCATATATTTT	CASSSTYGNTIYF
TRBJ2-3	.	TRBD1	TRBV14	TGTGCCAGCAGCCACGGGGACAGGGGGACCACAGATACGCAGTATTTT	CASSHGDRGTTDTQYF
TRBJ1-2	.	TRBD1	TRBV29-1	TGCAGCGTTGAACCTACAGGGGTAGGCTACACCTTC	CSVEPTGVGYTF
TRBJ2-7	few	.	TRBV7-8	TGTGCCAGCAGCCTCAGCAGCTCCTACGAGCAGTACTTC	CASSLSSSYEQYF
TRBJ2-1	once	.	TRBV5-6	TGTGCCAGCAGCTTACTTGACAGGCTGTACAATGAGCAGTTCTTC	CASSLLDRLYNEQFF
TRBJ1-2	.	.	TRBV5-5	TGTGCCAGCAGCTTGGTGGGTAGGGGCTACACCTTC	CASSLVGRGYTF
TRBJ2-7	.	TRBD2	TRBV19	TGTGCCAGTAGTACCGCTAGCGGGAGTATCTACGAGCAGTACTTC	CASSTASGSIYEQYF
TRBJ1-4	.	.	TRBV5-1	TGCGCCAGCAGCTTCGGGACGGGCGTTTATGAAAAACTGTTTTTT	CASSFGTGVYEKLFF
TRBJ2-1	once	.	TRBV7-9	TGTGCCAGCAGCCGCGTGGGAGGGGGTTACAATGAGCAGTTCTTC	CASSRVGGGYNEQFF
TRBJ2-3	.	.	TRBV5-1	TGCGCCAGCAGCTTGGGACAGGACTCTAGCACAGATACGCAGTATTTT	CASSLGQDSSTDTQYF
TRBJ1-2	.	.	TRBV11-1	TGTGCCAGCAGCCAGTACAGGGACGGCTACACCTTC	CASSQYRDGYTF
TRBJ2-7	.	.	TRBV27	TGTGCCAGCAGTTCAAACTCCTACGAGCAGTACTTC	CASSSNSYEQYF
TRBJ1-1	.	.	TRBV6-6	TGTGCCAGCAGTTACCCAAGTACAATGAACACTGAAGCTTTCTTT	CASSYPSTMNTEAFF
TRBJ1-6	once	.	TRBV19	TGTGCCAGTAGTAGAAACGGGAATAATTCACCCCTCCACTTT	CASSRNGNNSPLHF
TRBJ1-2	.	.	TRBV5-5	TGTGCCAGCAGCTTGGCCGCACAGGGCCATGGCTACACCTTC	CASSLAAQGHGYTF
TRBJ2-6	.	.	TRBV25-1	TGTGCCAGCAGTATGTCTGGCTCCCTCGGGGCCAACGTCCTGACTTTC	CASSMSGSLGANVLTF
TRBJ2-7	once	TRBD2	TRBV18	TGTGCCAGCTCGCCTGTTACTAGCGGGGGGCCCTACGAGCAGTACTTC	CASSPVTSGGPYEQYF
TRBJ1-1	.	.	TRBV28	TGTGCCAGCAGTTTAGGGGCGGGCACTGAAGCTTTCTTT	CASSLGAGTEAFF
TRBJ1-1	.	.	TRBV30	TGTGCCTGGAGTGTATTAGGGGCAGGGGTAATGAAGCTTGGCTTT	CAWSVLGAGVMKLGF
TRBJ1-5	.	.	TRBV30	TGTGCCTGGAGTGTAGGGGGAGCCCAGCATTTT	CAWSVGGAQHF
TRBJ1-1	.	TRBD1	TRBV6-4	TGTGCCAGCAGGCTGACAGGGGCATCGGAGAACCCTTTCTTT	CASRLTGASENPFF
TRBJ2-2	.	.	TRBV7-2	TGTGCCAGCAGCCCTTCGACTAGTTGGAGTCTCGGGGAGCTGTTTTTT	CASSPSTSWSLGELFF
TRBJ2-7	.	.	TRBV5-4	TGTGCCAGCAGCTGGGGGATCGGACTAGGGGGATACGAGCAGTACTTC	CASSWGIGLGGYEQYF
TRBJ1-1	.	.	TRBV18	TGTGCCAGCTCACCTCGGGTAATGAACACTGAAGCTTTCTTT	CASSPRVMNTEAFF
TRBJ1-1	.	.	TRBV3-1/TRBV3-2	TGTGCCAGCAGCCCAGGAGAGTACACTGAAGCTTTCTTT	CASSPGEYTEAFF
TRBJ1-5	.	.	TRBV6-5	TGTGCCAGCAGTTACTCAGGAACTCATCAGCCCCAGCATTTT	CASSYSGTHQPQHF
TRBJ2-1	.	.	TRBV6-6	TGTGCCAGCAGTCGCTCCGGATCGGGGAACGTTCCCCTGGATGAGCAGTTCTTC	CASSRSGSGNVPLDEQFF
TRBJ1-1	.	.	TRBV5-6	TGTGCCAGCAGCCCCGGACTGTCGAACACTGAAGCTTTCTTT	CASSPGLSNTEAFF
TRBJ1-5	.	TRBD1	TRBV6-6	TGTGCCAGCAGTTACCGGGACAGTCTCAATCAGCCCCAGCATTTT	CASSYRDSLNQPQHF
TRBJ2-1	.	TRBD2	TRBV24-1	TGTGCCACCAGTGACCCTAGCGGGAACTACAATGAGCAGTTCTTC	CATSDPSGNYNEQFF
TRBJ2-2	.	.	TRBV5-6	TGTGCCAGCCGCCTTGGGGCAAGTCAAACCGGGGAGCTGTTTTTT	CASRLGASQTGELFF
TRBJ1-6	.	.	TRBV6-5	TGTGCCAGCAGGGCGTGGGAGTCACCCCTCCACTTT	CASRAWESPLHF
TRBJ1-2	.	TRBD1	TRBV27	TGTGCCAGCAGTTTGACAGGGGCTTATGGCTACACCTTC	CASSLTGAYGYTF
TRBJ2-1	.	TRBD1	TRBV7-9	TGTGCCAGCAGCTTAGTTGGACAGGTGGGGATCTACAATGAGCAGTTCTTC	CASSLVGQVGIYNEQFF
TRBJ2-1	.	.	TRBV3-1/TRBV3-2	TGTGCCAGCAGCCAAGACCGGGGGCGACGCTATAGCAATGAGCAGTTCTTC	CASSQDRGRRYSNEQFF
TRBJ1-6	.	TRBD1	TRBV25-1	TGTGCCAGCGCCGGGGGCAGGGGGAACTCACCCCTCCACTTT	CASAGGRGNSPLHF
TRBJ2-2	.	.	TRBV28	TGTGCCAGCAGTTCGGGGGGCAGTGGGGAGCTGTTTTTT	CASSSGGSGELFF
TRBJ1-1	.	TRBD1	TRBV5-4	TGTGCCAGCAGCTTGGCCCGGGACAGGGGAAGGAACACTGAAGCTTTCTTT	CASSLARDRGRNTEAFF
TRBJ2-1	.	TRBD1	TRBV18	TGTGCCAGCTCACCAGGGACAGGGGGCTGGAATGAGCAGTTCTTC	CASSPGTGGWNEQFF
TRBJ2-4	.	TRBD2	TRBV11-2	TGTGCCAGCGAGCAGCGGGAGACAAACATTCAGTACTTC	CASEQRETNIQYF
TRBJ1-2	once	TRBD1	TRBV27	TGTGCCAGCAGTTTAAGGACAGGGACTGGCTACACCTTC	CASSLRTGTGYTF
TRBJ1-6	once	.	TRBV19	TGTGCCAGTAGTATTGGCCCGGGACGTTCACCCCTCCACTTT	CASSIGPGRSPLHF
TRBJ1-6	.	TRBD1	TRBV6-6	TGTGCCAGCACCGACCAACAGGGGTTGGGTTCACCCCTCCACTTT	CASTDQQGLGSPLHF
TRBJ2-3	.	TRBD2	TRBV4-2	TGTGCCAGCAGCGCTGGGACTAGCGGAAACACAGATACGCAGTATTTT	CASSAGTSGNTDTQYF
TRBJ2-2	.	.	TRBV3-1/TRBV3-2	TGTGCCAGCAGCCAAGAAGTTCGGGAGAGATACACCGGGGAGCTGTTTTTT	CASSQEVRERYTGELFF
TRBJ1-1	.	.	TRBV12-3/TRBV12-4	TGTGCCAGCAGGGAGGACTACACTGAAGCTTTCTTT	CASREDYTEAFF